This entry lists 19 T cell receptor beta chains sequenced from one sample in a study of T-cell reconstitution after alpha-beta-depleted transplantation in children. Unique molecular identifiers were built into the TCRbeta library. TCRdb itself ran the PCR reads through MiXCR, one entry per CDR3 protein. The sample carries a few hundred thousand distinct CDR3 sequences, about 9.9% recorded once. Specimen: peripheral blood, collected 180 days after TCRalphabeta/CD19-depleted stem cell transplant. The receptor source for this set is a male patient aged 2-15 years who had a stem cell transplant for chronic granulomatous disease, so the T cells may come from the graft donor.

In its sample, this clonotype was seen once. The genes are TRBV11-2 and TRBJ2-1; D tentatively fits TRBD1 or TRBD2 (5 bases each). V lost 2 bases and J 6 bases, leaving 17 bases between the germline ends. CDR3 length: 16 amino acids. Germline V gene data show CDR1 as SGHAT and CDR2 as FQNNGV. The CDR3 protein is CASSLSLGALRNEQFF. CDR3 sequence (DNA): TGTGCCAGCAGCTTATCCCTCGGGGCCCTACGCAATGAGCAGTTCTTC.

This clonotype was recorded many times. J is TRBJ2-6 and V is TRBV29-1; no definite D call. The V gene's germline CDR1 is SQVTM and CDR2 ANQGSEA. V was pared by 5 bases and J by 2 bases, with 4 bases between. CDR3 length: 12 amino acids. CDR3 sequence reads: CSVSPGANVLTF. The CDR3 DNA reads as TGCAGCGTTAGCCCTGGGGCCAACGTCCTGACTTTC.

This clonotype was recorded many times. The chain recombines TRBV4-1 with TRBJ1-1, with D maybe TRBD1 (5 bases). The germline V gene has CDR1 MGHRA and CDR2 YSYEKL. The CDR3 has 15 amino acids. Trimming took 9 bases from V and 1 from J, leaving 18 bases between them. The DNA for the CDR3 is TGCGCCAGTAAAAATTTGGGGGAGGCGAACACTGAAGCTTTCTTT. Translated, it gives CASKNLGEANTEAFF.

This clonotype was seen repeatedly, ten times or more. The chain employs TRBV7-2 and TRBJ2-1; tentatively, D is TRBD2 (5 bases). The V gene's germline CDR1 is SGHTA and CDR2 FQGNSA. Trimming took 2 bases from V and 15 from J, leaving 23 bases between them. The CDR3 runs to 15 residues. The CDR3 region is CASSLRYGVWEPWFF. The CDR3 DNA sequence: TGTGCCAGCAGCTTAAGGTATGGGGTCTGGGAGCCATGGTTCTTC.

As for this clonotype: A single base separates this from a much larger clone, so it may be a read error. In DNA, the CDR3 is TGCAGTTCCACATGGGAGGATGCCTACGAGCAGTACTTC. Its protein product is CSSTWEDAYEQYF. The rearrangement uses TRBV20-1 and TRBJ2-7; D is perhaps TRBD2 (6 bases). The CDR3 covers 13 residues. Trimming removed 8 bases at V and 2 bases at J, with 16 bases between. Germline values: CDR1 DFQATT, CDR2 SNEGSKA (reference sequence).

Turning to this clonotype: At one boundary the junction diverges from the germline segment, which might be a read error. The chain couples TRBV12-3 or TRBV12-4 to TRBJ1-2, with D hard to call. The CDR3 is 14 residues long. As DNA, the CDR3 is TGTGCCAGCAGTTCAGGTTTAGCTGGGTATGGCGACACCTTC. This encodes CASSSGLAGYGDTF.

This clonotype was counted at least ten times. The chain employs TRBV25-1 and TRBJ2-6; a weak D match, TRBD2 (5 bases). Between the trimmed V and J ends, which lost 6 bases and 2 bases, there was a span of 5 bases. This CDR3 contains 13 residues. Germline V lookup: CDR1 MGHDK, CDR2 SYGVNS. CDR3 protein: CASREAGANVLTF. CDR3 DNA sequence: TGTGCCAGCAGGGAGGCTGGGGCCAACGTCCTGACTTTC.

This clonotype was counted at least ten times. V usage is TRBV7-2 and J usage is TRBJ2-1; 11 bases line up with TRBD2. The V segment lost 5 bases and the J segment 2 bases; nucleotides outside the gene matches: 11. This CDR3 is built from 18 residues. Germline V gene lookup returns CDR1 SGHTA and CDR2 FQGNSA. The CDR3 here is CASSHRPSGRHPYNEQFF. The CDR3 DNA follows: TGTGCCAGCAGCCACCGTCCTAGCGGGAGGCACCCCTACAATGAGCAGTTCTTC.

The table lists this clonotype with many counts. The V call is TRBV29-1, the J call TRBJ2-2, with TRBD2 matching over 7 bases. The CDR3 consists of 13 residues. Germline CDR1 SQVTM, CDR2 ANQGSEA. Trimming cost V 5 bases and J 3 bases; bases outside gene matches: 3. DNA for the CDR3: TGCAGCGTTAATCGGGAGGACACCGGGGAGCTGTTTTTT. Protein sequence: CSVNREDTGELFF.

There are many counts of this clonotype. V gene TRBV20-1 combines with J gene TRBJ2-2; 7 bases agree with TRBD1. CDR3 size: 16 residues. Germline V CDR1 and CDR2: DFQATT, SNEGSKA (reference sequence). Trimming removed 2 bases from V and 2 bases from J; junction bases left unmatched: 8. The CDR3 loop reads CSARRAGTDNTGELFF. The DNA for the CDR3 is TGCAGTGCTAGACGGGCCGGGACAGACAACACCGGGGAGCTGTTTTTT.

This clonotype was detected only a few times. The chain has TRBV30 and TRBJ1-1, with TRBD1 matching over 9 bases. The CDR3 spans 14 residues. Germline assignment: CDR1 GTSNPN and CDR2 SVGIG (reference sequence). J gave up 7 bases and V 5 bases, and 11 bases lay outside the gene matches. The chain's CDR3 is CAWSLQGAQSEAFF. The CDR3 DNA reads TGTGCCTGGTCCTTACAGGGGGCGCAGAGTGAAGCTTTCTTT.

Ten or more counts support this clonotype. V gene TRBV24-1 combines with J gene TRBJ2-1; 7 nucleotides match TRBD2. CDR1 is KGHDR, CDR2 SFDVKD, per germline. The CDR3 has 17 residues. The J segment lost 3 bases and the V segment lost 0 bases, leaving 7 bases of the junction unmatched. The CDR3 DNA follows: TGTGCCACCAGTGATTTGCAGGCGGGAGTCGGCTACAATGAGCAGTTCTTC. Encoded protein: CATSDLQAGVGYNEQFF.

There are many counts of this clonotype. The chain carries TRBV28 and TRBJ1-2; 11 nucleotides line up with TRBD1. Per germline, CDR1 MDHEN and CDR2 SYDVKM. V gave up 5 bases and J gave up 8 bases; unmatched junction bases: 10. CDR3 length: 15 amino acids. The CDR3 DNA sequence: TGTGCCAGCAGTCCCCCGGACAGGGGGCTGTGGGGCTACACCTTC. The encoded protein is CASSPPDRGLWGYTF.

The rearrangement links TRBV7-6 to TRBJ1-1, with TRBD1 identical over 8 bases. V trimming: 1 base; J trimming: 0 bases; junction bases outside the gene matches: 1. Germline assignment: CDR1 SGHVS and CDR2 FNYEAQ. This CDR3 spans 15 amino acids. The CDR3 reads CASSLGTGMNTEAFF. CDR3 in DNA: TGTGCCAGCAGCTTAGGGACAGGGATGAACACTGAAGCTTTCTTT.

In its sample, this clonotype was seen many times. The CDR3 DNA sequence: TGTGCCAGCAGTGTAATAGCGGGGGGAGATACGCAGTATTTT. Translating it yields CASSVIAGGDTQYF. The chain links TRBV2 to TRBJ2-3; 10 bases match TRBD2. V shed 4 bases and J 5 bases; nucleotides not matched to a gene: 3. Germline assignment: CDR1 SNHLY and CDR2 FYNNEI. The length of the CDR3 is 14 residues.

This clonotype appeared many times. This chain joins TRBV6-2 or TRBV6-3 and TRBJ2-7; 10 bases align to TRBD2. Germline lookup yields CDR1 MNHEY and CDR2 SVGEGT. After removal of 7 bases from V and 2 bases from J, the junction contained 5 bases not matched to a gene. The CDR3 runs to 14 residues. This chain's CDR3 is CASKLAGETYEQYF. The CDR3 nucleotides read TGTGCCAGCAAGCTAGCGGGGGAGACCTACGAGCAGTACTTC.

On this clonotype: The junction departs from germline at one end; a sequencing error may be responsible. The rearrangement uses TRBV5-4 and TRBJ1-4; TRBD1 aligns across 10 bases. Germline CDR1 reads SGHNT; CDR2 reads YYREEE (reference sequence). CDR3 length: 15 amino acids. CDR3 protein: CASSLTGGAGEKLFF. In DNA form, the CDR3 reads TGCGCCAGCAGCTTGACAGGGGGCGCAGGTGAAAAACTGTTTTTT. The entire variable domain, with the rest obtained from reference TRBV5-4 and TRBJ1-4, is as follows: ETGVTQSPTHLIKTRGQQVTLRCSSQSGHNTVSWYQQALGQGPQFIFQYYREEENGRGNFPPRFSGLQFPNYSSELNVNALELDDSALYLCASSLTGGAGEKLFFGSGTQLSVL.

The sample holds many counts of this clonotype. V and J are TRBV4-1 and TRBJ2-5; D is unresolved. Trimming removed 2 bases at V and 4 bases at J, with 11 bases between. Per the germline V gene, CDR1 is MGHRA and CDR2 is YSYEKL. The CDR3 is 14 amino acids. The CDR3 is CASSQRWPGETQYF. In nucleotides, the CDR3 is TGCGCCAGCAGCCAAAGATGGCCAGGAGAGACCCAGTACTTC.

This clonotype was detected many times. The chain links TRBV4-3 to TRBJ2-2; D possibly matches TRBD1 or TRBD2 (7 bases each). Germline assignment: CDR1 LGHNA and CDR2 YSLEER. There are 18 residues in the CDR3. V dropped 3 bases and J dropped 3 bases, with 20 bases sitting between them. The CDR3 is CASSHTRGGIGDTGELFF. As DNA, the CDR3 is TGCGCCAGCAGCCATACCAGGGGGGGAATTGGGGACACCGGGGAGCTGTTTTTT.